The next 24 T cell receptor beta chains were all read from a single sample in a study of OX40 agonist ivuxolimab in advanced cancers. The table came from immunoSEQ multiplex PCR; TCRdb's copy has only in-frame clones and leaves some out. The sample holds under 100,000 clones, roughly 80% seen once. This specimen consisted of CD4+ or CD8+ T cells sorted from blood, obtained in a trial of the OX40 agonist ivuxolimab. The receptors shown here come from an adult with an advanced solid tumor such as melanoma, head and neck, liver or kidney cancer.

This rearrangement joins TRBV15 to TRBJ1-4; 10 nucleotides match TRBD1. Germline V CDR1 and CDR2: LNHNV, YYDKDF (reference sequence). Trimming removed 3 bases from V and 5 bases from J; junction bases left unmatched: 0. The CDR3 is 14 residues long. CDR3 nucleotides: TGTGCCACCAGCAGGGACAGGGGGAATGAAAAACTGTTTTTT. Translation gives CATSRDRGNEKLFF.

This rearrangement joins TRBV6-1 to TRBJ1-2; TRBD1 matches 7 bases. V was clipped by 4 bases and J by 4 bases; unmatched bases: 12. In germline, CDR1 is MNHNS, CDR2 SASEGT. The CDR3 has 16 residues. The CDR3 sequence is CASSGGQLQGGYGYTF. CDR3 DNA: TGTGCCAGCAGTGGGGGACAGTTGCAGGGTGGCTATGGCTACACCTTC.

The CDR3 DNA follows: TGTGCCAGCAGCGTAGGGGCGGACCTGAACACTGAAGCTTTCTTT. It codes for CASSVGADLNTEAFF. This rearrangement joins TRBV9 to TRBJ1-1; D is unresolved. CDR3 length equals 15 residues. Trimming removed 0 bases at V and 0 bases at J, with 9 bases between. CDR1 and CDR2 (germline): SGDLS, YYNGEE.

A single count supports this clone. The chain's CDR3 is CASRSRGRGNTEAFF. CDR3 nucleotides: TGTGCCAGCCGCTCTAGGGGCAGGGGGAACACTGAAGCTTTCTTT. The rearrangement links TRBV6-1 to TRBJ1-1, with D perhaps matching TRBD1 (6 bases). Trimming removed 8 bases from V and 1 base from J, with 17 bases in between. Germline V gene data show CDR1 as MNHNS and CDR2 as SASEGT. The CDR3 covers 15 residues.

The chain employs TRBV5-4 and TRBJ2-7, with D uncertain. V was cut by 0 bases and J by 1 base, with 5 bases left in between. The CDR3 runs to 13 residues. The germline V gene encodes CDR1 SGHNT and CDR2 YYREEE (reference sequence). The CDR3 DNA reads as TGTGCCAGCAGCTTGGCCGGTTCCTACGAGCAGTACTTC. This sequence encodes CASSLAGSYEQYF.

The rearrangement links TRBV6-5 to TRBJ1-2; 7 bases are shared with TRBD1. The J segment lost 4 bases and the V segment lost 6 bases, leaving 8 bases of the junction unmatched. The germline gives CDR1 MNHEY, CDR2 SVGAGI. The CDR3 contains 14 residues. The CDR3 protein is CASRTYDRAYGYTF. Here the CDR3 DNA reads TGTGCCAGCAGAACCTACGACAGGGCCTATGGCTACACCTTC.

The rearrangement joins TRBV7-8 to TRBJ2-7; a possible D gene is TRBD1 (7 bases). With 7 bases removed from V and 0 bases from J, the gap between germline ends came to 16 bases. Per germline, CDR1 SGHVS and CDR2 FQNEAQ. CDR3 length: 15 residues. CDR3 DNA sequence: TGTGCCAGCACTCTAGGGGGCGGGACCTCCTACGAGCAGTACTTC. Encoded protein: CASTLGGGTSYEQYF.

The CDR3 nucleotides read TGTGCCAGCAGCCAAGATCGACAGGAACCAGGTACGCAGTATTTT. It yields the protein CASSQDRQEPGTQYF. The rearrangement links TRBV4-2 to TRBJ2-3, with a tentative D call TRBD1 (6 bases). From germline, CDR1 is LGHNA and CDR2 YNFKEQ. The V gene lost 0 bases and the J gene lost 8 bases, with 15 bases spanning the gap. The CDR3 has 15 residues.

V is TRBV7-2 and J is TRBJ2-2; 10 bases match TRBD2. The germline V gene encodes CDR1 SGHTA and CDR2 FQGNSA. With 10 bases clipped from V and 5 bases from J, the junction kept 13 bases outside the gene matches. The CDR3 is 16 residues long. In nucleotides, the CDR3 is TGTGCCACCACCCCGTCCGGGACTAGCGTTACCGGGGAGCTGTTTTTT. This encodes CATTPSGTSVTGELFF.

The rearrangement joins TRBV28 to TRBJ2-2, with unresolved D. The CDR3 loop spans 13 amino acids. The germline V gene encodes CDR1 MDHEN and CDR2 SYDVKM. Trimming took off 2 bases at V and 6 bases at J, with 7 bases between the two ends. The CDR3 DNA sequence: TGTGCCAGCAGTTTACGCGCCCCCGGGGAGCTGTTTTTT. Translated: CASSLRAPGELFF.

The chain joins TRBV7-2 to TRBJ2-1; 7 bases match TRBD2. The V segment lost 2 bases and the J segment 8 bases; nucleotides outside the gene matches: 6. This CDR3 comprises 14 residues. Germline V lookup: CDR1 SGHTA, CDR2 FQGNSA. As DNA, the CDR3 is TGTGCCAGCAGCTTAAGGCGGGAGTCAGATGAGCAGTTCTTC. Its translation is CASSLRRESDEQFF.

The chain uses TRBV2 and TRBJ2-1; 10 bases align to TRBD2. The junction had 4 bases not matched to a gene; V was cut back by 6 bases and J by 2 bases. Germline-derived CDR1 and CDR2 are SNHLY and FYNNEI. CDR3 length: 15 amino acids. The CDR3 protein is CASRQSGGAYNEQFF. The CDR3 bases are TGTGCCAGCAGACAAAGCGGGGGGGCCTACAATGAGCAGTTCTTC.

The rearrangement uses TRBV15 and TRBJ1-3; no definite D call. V was cut by 1 base and J by 0 bases, with 10 bases left in between. The CDR3 covers 16 residues. Germline V gene sequence: CDR1 LNHNV, CDR2 YYDKDF (reference sequence). Written as DNA, the CDR3 is TGTGCCACCAGCAGAGTGCGGGCAAGCTCTGGAAACACCATATATTTT. Amino acids: CATSRVRASSGNTIYF.

This clone was found once. The gene calls are TRBV6-1 and TRBJ2-3; 7 positions match TRBD2. The CDR3 totals 16 residues. V was pared by 4 bases and J by 1 base, with 8 bases of the junction left unmatched. Germline values: CDR1 MNHNS, CDR2 SASEGT. The CDR3 DNA reads as TGTGCCAGCAGTGGTCTCCGGGCGGGGGGCACAGATACGCAGTATTTT. This translates into CASSGLRAGGTDTQYF.

The V call is TRBV19, the J call TRBJ1-5; tentative D call: TRBD1 (6 bases). This CDR3 contains 15 residues. V dropped 7 bases and J dropped 5 bases, with 18 bases sitting between them. Germline-derived CDR1 and CDR2 are LNHDA and SQIVND (reference sequence). This CDR3 reads CASTRRGGPDQPQHF. The CDR3 region has the DNA TGTGCCAGTACACGGCGGGGGGGGCCGGATCAGCCCCAGCATTTT.

The V gene is TRBV6-5, the J gene TRBJ2-7; TRBD1 is a possible D gene (6 bases). The CDR3 contains 14 residues. With 0 bases removed from V and 3 bases from J, the gap between germline ends came to 9 bases. Germline CDR1 MNHEY, CDR2 SVGAGI. Written as DNA, the CDR3 is TGTGCCAGCAGTTACTCGGGACAAGGCTACGAGCAGTACTTC. Translating it yields CASSYSGQGYEQYF.

The chain uses TRBV7-8 and TRBJ2-1, with no clear D. This CDR3 region has 13 residues. Germline CDR1 SGHVS, CDR2 FQNEAQ. V was cut by 8 bases and J by 7 bases, with 15 bases left in between. The CDR3: CASSQIRKNEQFF. In DNA, the CDR3 is TGTGCCAGCTCCCAAATTAGGAAGAATGAGCAGTTCTTC.

This chain uses TRBV18 with TRBJ1-2, with unresolved D. Germline V gene sequence: CDR1 KGHSH, CDR2 LQKENI. The V gene lost 2 bases and the J gene lost 7 bases, with 17 bases spanning the gap. CDR3 size: 15 residues. CDR3 sequence: CASSPAVEREGGYTF. In nucleotides, the CDR3 is TGTGCCAGCTCACCAGCGGTAGAAAGGGAGGGTGGCTACACCTTC.

This chain links TRBV25-1 with TRBJ2-1; 7 bases are a match to TRBD2. CDR3 length: 13 amino acids. From germline, CDR1 is MGHDK and CDR2 SYGVNS. Losses at the gene ends were 1 base for V and 7 bases for J; bases not matched to a gene: 1. The CDR3 region has the DNA TGTGCCAGCAGTGAATCGGGGGGTAATGAGCAGTTCTTC. Its protein product is CASSESGGNEQFF.

A few counts support this clone. The chain uses TRBV18 and TRBJ2-5, with D possibly called TRBD1 or TRBD2 (5 bases each). The CDR3 is made up of 14 amino acids. V lost 6 bases and J 3 bases, leaving 14 bases between the germline ends. Per the germline V gene, CDR1 is KGHSH and CDR2 is LQKENI. CDR3: CASSRGRLEETQYF. The CDR3 DNA sequence: TGTGCCAGCTCTCGGGGCAGATTAGAAGAGACCCAGTACTTC.

In regard to this clone: A read error may produce the germline difference seen at one junction end. The rearrangement joins TRBV30 to TRBJ1-2; unclear D gene. This CDR3 has 13 residues. Germline V CDR1 and CDR2: GTSNPN, SVGIG (reference sequence). The CDR3 sequence: CAWSLGVSGGCTF. The CDR3 DNA reads as TGTGCCTGGAGTCTTGGGGTGAGCGGTGGCTGCACCTTC.

V and J are TRBV6-5 and TRBJ1-6; D is uncertain. Germline CDR1 reads MNHEY; CDR2 reads SVGAGI. Trimming pared 0 bases from V and 7 bases from J, leaving 10 bases between. The CDR3 extends over 15 amino acids. CDR3 residues: CASSYSSGSNSPLHF. In DNA form, the CDR3 reads TGTGCCAGCAGTTACTCATCCGGCTCAAATTCACCCCTCCACTTT.

The chain couples TRBV10-2 to TRBJ1-5, with 8 bases lining up with TRBD1. Germline V gene data show CDR1 as WSHSY and CDR2 as SAAADI. V dropped 7 bases and J dropped 2; count of bases not matched to a gene: 7. This CDR3 region has 15 residues. DNA of the CDR3: TGCGCCAGCACTCCCGGACAGGGCGGCAATCAGCCCCAGCATTTT. It codes for CASTPGQGGNQPQHF.

The chain couples TRBV13 to TRBJ2-7; TRBD1 aligns across 8 bases. The germline V gene encodes CDR1 PRHDT and CDR2 FYEKMQ (reference sequence). V was clipped by 5 bases and J by 0 bases; unmatched bases: 3. This CDR3 is 14 amino acids long. CDR3 region: CASSDRGSSYEQYF. CDR3 sequence (DNA): TGTGCCAGCAGCGACAGGGGTAGCTCCTACGAGCAGTACTTC.